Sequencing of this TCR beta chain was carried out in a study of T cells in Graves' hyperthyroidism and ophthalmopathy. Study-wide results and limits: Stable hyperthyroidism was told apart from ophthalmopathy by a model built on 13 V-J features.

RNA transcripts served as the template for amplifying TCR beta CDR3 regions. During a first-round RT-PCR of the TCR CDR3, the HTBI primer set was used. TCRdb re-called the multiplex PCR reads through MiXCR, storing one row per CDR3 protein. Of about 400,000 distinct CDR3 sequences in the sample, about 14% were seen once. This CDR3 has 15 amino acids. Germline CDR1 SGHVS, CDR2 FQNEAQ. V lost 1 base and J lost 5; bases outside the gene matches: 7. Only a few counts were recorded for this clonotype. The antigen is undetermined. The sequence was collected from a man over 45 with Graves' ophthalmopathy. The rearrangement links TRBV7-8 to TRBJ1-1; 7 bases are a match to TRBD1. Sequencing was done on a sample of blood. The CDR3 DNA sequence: TGTGCCAGCAGCTTAGTTTTAGGGGGCCGGACTGAAGCTTTCTTT. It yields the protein CASSLVLGGRTEAFF.